Sequencing of this T cell receptor (beta chain) was carried out in a study of response to subunit inactivated influenza vaccine. MiXCR was run by TCRdb on the RT-PCR reads, yielding one entry per CDR3 protein. The sample consists of a few hundred thousand distinct CDR3 sequences, around 22% of them appearing once. Overall study findings and caveats: Authors suggested each seasonal influenza vaccination recruits few new T cells.

This clonotype occurred a few times. Its specificity is unknown. Germline CDR1 is SQVTM and CDR2 is ANQGSEA. V shed 5 bases and J 4 bases; nucleotides not matched to a gene: 4. The CDR3 loop spans 13 amino acids. The TCR originated in a man aged 45 to 70 who received an inactivated influenza vaccine. The specimen was PBMCs from blood, collected roughly 20 months after vaccination. The rearrangement joins TRBV29-1 to TRBJ2-1; TRBD2 matches at 8 bases. The CDR3 region is CSVLTSAYNEQFF. In nucleotides, the CDR3 is TGCAGCGTTCTGACTAGCGCATACAATGAGCAGTTCTTC.